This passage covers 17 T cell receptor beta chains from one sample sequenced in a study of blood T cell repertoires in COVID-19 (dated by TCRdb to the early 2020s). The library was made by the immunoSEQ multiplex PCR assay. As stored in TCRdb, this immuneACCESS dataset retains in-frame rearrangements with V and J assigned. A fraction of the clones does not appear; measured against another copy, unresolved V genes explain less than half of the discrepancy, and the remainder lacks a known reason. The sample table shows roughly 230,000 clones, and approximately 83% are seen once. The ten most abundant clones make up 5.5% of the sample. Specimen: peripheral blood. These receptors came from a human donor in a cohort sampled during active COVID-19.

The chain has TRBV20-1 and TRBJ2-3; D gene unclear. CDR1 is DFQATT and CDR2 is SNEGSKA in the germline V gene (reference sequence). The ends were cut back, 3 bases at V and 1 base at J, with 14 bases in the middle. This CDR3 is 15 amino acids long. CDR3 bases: TGCAGTGCTAGTGCAATTCGCGGTCGCACAGATACGCAGTATTTT. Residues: CSASAIRGRTDTQYF.

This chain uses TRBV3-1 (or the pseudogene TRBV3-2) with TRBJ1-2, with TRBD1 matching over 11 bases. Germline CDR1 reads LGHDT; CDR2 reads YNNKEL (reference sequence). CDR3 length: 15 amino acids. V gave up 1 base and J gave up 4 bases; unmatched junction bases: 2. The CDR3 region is CASSQAGQGVYGYTF. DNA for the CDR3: TGTGCCAGCAGCCAAGCGGGACAGGGGGTCTATGGCTACACCTTC.

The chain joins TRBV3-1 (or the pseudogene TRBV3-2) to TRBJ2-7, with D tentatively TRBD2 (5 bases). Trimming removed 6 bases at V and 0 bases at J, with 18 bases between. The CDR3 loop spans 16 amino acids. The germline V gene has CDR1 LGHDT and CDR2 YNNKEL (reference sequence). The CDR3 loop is CASSEGLGENSYEQYF. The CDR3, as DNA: TGTGCCAGCAGTGAGGGTCTGGGCGAGAACTCCTACGAGCAGTACTTC.

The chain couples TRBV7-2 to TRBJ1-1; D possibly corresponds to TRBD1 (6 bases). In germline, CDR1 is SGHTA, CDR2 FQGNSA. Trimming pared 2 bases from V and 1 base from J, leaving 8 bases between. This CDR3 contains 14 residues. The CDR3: CASSLIGGNTEAFF. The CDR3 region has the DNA TGTGCCAGCAGCTTAATAGGGGGGAACACTGAAGCTTTCTTT.

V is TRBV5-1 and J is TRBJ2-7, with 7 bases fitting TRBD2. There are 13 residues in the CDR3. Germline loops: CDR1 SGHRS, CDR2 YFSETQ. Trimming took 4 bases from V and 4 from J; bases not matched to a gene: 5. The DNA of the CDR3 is TGCGCCAGCAGCGCCCAGCGGGGTTACGAGCAGTACTTC. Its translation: CASSAQRGYEQYF. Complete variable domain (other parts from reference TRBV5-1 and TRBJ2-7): KAGVTQTPRYLIKTRGQQVTLSCSPISGHRSVSWYQQTPGQGLQFLFEYFSETQRNKGNFPGRFSGRQFSNSRSEMNVSTLELGDSALYLCASSAQRGYEQYFGPGTRLTVT.

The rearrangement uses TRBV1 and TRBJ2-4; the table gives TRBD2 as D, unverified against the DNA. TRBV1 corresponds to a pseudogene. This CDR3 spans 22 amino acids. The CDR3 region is CTSSPHLSRGLAGGLAKNIQYF. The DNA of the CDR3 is TGCACCAGCAGCCCTCACCTCTCGAGGGGATTAGCGGGGGGTCTAGCCAAAAACATTCAGTACTTC.

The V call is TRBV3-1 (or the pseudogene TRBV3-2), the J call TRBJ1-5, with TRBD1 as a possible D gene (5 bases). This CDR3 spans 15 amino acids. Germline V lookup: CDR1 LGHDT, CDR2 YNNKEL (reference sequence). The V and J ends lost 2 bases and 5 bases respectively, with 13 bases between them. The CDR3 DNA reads TGTGCCAGCAGCCAAATGTCGAGCAGGGATCAGCCCCAGCATTTT. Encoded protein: CASSQMSSRDQPQHF.

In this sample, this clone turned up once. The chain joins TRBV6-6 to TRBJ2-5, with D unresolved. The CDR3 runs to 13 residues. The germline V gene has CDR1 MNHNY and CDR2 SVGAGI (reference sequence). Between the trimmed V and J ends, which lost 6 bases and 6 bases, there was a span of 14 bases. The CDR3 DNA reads TGTGCCAGCAGGAACGACTTTCAACAGACCCAGTACTTC. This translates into CASRNDFQQTQYF.

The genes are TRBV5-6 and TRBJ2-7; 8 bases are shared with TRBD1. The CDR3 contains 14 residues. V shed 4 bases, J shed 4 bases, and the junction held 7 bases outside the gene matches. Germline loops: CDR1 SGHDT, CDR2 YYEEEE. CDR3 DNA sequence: TGTGCCAGCAGCCATGGGACAGGCCTATACGAGCAGTACTTC. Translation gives CASSHGTGLYEQYF. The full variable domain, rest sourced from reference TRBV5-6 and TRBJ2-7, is DAGVTQSPTHLIKTRGQQVTLRCSPKSGHDTVSWYQQALGQGPQFIFQYYEEEERQRGNFPDRFSGHQFPNYSSELNVNALLLGDSALYLCASSHGTGLYEQYFGPGTRLTVT.

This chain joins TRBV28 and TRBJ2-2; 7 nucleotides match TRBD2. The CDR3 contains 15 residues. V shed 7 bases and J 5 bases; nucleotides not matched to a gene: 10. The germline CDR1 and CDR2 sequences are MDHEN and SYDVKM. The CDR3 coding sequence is TGTGCCAGCATTCCTCGGACTAGAGGGACCGGGGAGCTGTTTTTT. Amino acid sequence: CASIPRTRGTGELFF.

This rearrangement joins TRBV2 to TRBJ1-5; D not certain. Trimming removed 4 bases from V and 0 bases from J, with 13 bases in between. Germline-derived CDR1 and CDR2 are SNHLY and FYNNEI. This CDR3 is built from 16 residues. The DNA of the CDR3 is TGTGCCAGCAGTGCGATTGAGAGAGATAGCAATCAGCCCCAGCATTTT. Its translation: CASSAIERDSNQPQHF.

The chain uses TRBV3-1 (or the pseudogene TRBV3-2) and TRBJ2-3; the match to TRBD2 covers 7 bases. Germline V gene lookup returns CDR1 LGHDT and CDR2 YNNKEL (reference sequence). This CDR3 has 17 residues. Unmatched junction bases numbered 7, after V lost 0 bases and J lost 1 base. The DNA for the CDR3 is TGTGCCAGCAGCCAAGATTCCCGGGGGAGGGGCACAGATACGCAGTATTTT. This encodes CASSQDSRGRGTDTQYF.

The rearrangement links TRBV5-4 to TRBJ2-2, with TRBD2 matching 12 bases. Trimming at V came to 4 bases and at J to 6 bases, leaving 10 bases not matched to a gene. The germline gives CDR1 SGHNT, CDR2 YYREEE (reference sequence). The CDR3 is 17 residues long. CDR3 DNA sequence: TGTGCCAGCAGCCCCCGACTAGCGGGGGCCTTATCCGGGGAGCTGTTTTTT. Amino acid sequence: CASSPRLAGALSGELFF. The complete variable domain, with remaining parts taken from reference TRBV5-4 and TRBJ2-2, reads ETGVTQSPTHLIKTRGQQVTLRCSSQSGHNTVSWYQQALGQGPQFIFQYYREEENGRGNFPPRFSGLQFPNYSSELNVNALELDDSALYLCASSPRLAGALSGELFFGEGSRLTVL.

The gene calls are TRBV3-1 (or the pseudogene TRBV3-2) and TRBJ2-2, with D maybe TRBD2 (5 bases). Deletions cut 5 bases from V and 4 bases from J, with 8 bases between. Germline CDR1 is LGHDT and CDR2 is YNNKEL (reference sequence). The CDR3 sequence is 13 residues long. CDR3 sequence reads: CASSEGFTGELFF. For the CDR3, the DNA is TGTGCCAGCAGCGAGGGATTCACCGGGGAGCTGTTTTTT.

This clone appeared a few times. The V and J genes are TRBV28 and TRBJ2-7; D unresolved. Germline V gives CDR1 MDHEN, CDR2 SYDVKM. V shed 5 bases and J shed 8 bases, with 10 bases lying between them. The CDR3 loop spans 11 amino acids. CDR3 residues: CASSNGAKQYF. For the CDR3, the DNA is TGTGCCAGCAGTAACGGAGCTAAGCAGTACTTC. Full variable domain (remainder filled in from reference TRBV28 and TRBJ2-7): DVKVTQSSRYLVKRTGEKVFLECVQDMDHENMFWYRQDPGLGLRLIYFSYDVKMKEKGDIPEGYSVSREKKERFSLILESASTNQTSMYLCASSNGAKQYFGPGTRLTVT.

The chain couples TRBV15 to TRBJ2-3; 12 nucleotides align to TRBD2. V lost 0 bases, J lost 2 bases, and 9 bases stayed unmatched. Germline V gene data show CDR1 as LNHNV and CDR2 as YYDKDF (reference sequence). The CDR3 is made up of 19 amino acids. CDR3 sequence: CATSRDGARLAGDTDTQYF. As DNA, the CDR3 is TGTGCCACCAGCAGAGATGGGGCCCGACTAGCGGGAGACACAGATACGCAGTATTTT.

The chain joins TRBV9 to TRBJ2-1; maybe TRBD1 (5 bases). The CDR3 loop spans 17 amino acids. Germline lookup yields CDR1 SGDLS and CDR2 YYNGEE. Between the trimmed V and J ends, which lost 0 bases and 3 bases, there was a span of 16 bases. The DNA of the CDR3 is TGTGCCAGCAGCGTAGCGAGAGGACAATATAACTACAATGAGCAGTTCTTC. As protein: CASSVARGQYNYNEQFF. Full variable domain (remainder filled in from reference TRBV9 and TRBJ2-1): DSGVTQTPKHLITATGQRVTLRCSPRSGDLSVYWYQQSLDQGLQFLIQYYNGEERAKGNILERFSAQQFPDLHSELNLSSLELGDSALYFCASSVARGQYNYNEQFFGPGTRLTVL.